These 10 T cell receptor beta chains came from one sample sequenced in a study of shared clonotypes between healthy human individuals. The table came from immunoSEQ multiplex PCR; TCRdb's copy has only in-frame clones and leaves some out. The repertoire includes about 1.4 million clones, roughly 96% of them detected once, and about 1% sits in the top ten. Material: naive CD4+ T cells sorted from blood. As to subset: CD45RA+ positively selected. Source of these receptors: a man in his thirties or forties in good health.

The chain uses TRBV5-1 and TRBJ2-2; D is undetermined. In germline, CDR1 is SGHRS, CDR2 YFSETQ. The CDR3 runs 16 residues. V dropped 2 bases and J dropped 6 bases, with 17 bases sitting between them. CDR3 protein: CASSFAPERYAGELFF. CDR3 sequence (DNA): TGCGCCAGCAGCTTCGCCCCCGAAAGGTACGCCGGGGAGCTGTTTTTT.

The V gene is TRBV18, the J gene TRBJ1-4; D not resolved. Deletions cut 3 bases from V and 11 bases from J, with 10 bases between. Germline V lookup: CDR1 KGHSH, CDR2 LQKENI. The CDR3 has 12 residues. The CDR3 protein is CASSPGGWKLFF. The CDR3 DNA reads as TGTGCCAGCTCACCGGGAGGGTGGAAACTGTTTTTT.

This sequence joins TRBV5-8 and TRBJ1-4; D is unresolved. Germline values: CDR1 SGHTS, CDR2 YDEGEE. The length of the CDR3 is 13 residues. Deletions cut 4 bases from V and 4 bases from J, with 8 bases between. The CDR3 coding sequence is TGTGCCAGCAGCGGAGGGAATAATGAAAAACTGTTTTTT. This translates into CASSGGNNEKLFF.

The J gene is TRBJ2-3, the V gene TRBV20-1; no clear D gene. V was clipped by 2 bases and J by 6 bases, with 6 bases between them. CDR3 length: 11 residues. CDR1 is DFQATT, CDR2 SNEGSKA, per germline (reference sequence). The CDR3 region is CSARMVDTQYF. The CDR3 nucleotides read TGCAGTGCTAGAATGGTGGATACGCAGTATTTT.

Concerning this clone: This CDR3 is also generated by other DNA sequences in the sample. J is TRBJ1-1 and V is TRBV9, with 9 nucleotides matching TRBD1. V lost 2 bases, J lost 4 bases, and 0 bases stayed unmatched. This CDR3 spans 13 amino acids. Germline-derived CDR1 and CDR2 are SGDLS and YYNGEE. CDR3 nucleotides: TGTGCCAGCAGCGTGACAGGGGGCACTGAAGCTTTCTTT. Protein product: CASSVTGGTEAFF.

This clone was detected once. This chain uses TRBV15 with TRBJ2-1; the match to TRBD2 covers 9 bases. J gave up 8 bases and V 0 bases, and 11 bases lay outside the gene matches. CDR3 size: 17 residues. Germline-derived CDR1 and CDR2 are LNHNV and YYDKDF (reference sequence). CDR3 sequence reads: CATSRDLLAGLLDEQFF. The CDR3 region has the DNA TGTGCCACCAGCAGAGATCTGCTAGCGGGGCTTCTGGATGAGCAGTTCTTC.

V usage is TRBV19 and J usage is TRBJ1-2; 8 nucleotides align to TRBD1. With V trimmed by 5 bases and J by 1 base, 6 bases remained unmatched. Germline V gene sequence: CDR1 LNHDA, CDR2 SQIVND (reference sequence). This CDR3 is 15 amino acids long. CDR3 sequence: CASSLGTGFNYGYTF. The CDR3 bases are TGTGCCAGTAGTCTAGGGACAGGATTTAACTATGGCTACACCTTC.

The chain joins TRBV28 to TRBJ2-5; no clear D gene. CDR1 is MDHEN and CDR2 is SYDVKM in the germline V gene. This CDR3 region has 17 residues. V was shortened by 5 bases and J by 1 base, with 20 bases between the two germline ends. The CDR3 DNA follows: TGTGCCAGCAGTCCCTACCACCTCGACGGAACCCAAGAGACCCAGTACTTC. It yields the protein CASSPYHLDGTQETQYF.

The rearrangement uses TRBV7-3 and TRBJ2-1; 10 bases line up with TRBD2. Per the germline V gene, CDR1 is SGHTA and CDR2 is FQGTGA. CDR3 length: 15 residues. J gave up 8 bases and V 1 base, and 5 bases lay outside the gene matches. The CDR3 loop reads CASSLSASGSYEQFF. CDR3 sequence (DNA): TGTGCCAGCAGCTTAAGTGCTAGCGGGAGCTATGAGCAGTTCTTC.

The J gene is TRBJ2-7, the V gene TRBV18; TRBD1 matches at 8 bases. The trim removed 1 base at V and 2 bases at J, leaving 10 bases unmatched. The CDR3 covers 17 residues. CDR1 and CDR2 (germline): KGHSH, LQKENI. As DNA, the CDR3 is TGTGCCAGCTCACCACGGGCTGGACAGGGTAGCCCCTACGAGCAGTACTTC. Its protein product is CASSPRAGQGSPYEQYF. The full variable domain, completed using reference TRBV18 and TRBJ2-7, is NAGVMQNPRHLVRRRGQEARLRCSPMKGHSHVYWYRQLPEEGLKFMVYLQKENIIDESGMPKERFSAEFPKEGPSILRIQQVVRGDSAAYFCASSPRAGQGSPYEQYFGPGTRLTVT.